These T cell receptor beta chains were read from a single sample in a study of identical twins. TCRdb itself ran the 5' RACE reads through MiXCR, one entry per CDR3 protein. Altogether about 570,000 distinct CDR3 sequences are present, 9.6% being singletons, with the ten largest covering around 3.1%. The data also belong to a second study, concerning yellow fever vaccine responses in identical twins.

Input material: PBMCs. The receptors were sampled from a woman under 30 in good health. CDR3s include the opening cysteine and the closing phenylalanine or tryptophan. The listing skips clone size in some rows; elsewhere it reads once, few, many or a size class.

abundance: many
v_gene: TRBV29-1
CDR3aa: CSVTFRNAQYF

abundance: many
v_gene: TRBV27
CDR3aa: CASRYQGINEKLFF

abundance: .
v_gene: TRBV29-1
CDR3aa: CSVGPFPEQYF

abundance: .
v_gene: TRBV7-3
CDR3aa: CASSPGGGWTDTQYF

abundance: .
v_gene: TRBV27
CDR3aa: CASSWTSGGHYNEQFF

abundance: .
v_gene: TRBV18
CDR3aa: CASSPLGKEQYF

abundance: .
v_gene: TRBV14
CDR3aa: CASSQEGPSAYNEQFF

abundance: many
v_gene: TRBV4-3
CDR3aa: CASSQDRLDGYTF

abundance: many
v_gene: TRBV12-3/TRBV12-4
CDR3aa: CASSFWGNTEAFF

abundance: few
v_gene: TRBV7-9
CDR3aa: CASSNIRDSGEQYF

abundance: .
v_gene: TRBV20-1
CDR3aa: CSATETGAPYF

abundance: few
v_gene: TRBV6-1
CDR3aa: CASSERMAGTDTQYF

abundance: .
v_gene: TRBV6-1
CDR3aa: CASGRTGCFSGANVLTF

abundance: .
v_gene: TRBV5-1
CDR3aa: CASSPSFWTGTDTQYF

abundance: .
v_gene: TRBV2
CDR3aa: CASSLKIYEQYF

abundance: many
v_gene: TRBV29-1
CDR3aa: CSVGASGRYNEQFF

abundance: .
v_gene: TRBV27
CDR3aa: CASRLAGLYNEQFF

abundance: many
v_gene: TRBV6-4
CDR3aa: CASSEGPGQGFNGYTF

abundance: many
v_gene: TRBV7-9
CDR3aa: CASSRQGAGQFF

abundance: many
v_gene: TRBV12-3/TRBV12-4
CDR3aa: CASSLARGPRDTQYF

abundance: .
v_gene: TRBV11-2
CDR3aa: CASSPGTGTPLAKNTQYF

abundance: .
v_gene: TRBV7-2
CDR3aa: CASSARDFEQYF

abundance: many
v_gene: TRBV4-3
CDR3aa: CASSQGGYTQYF

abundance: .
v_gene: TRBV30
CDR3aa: CAWGWGGLQQFF

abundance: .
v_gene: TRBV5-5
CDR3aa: CASSLGVRVSYNEQFF

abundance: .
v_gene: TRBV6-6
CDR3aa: CASTGYNEQFF

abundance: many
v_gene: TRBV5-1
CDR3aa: CASSSGQSYNEQFF

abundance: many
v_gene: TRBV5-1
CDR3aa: CASSFSTSSYEQYF

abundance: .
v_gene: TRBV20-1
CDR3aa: CSARDVGGMQETQYF

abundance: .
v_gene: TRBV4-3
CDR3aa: CASSQVLSGSYEQYF

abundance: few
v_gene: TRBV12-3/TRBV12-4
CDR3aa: CASRGDRGNQPQHF

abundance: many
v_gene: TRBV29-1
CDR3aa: CSAAIGGSRNNEQFF

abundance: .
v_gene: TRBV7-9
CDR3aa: CASSLTLGRPNEQFF

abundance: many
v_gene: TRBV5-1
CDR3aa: CASSSSGTWGDEQFF

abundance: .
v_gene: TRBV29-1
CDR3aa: CSVGDRGSDTQYF

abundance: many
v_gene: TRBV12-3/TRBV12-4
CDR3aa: CASSLLVTLEETQYF

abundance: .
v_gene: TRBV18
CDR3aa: CASSRRGHQETQYF

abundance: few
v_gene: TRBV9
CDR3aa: CASGGRGHEQYF

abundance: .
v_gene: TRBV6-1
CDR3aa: CASSNRQIGKGQPQHF

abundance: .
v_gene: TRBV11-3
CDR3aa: CASSKDSVVQFF

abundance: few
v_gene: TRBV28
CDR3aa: CASRPGQGPVEQYF

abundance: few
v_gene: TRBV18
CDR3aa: CASSPGTSASEQYF

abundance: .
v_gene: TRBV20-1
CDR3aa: CSARETASSGANVLTF

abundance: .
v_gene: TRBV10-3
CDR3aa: CAISESRSLQYF

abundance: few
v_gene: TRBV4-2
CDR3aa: CASSQEPSGSADTQYF